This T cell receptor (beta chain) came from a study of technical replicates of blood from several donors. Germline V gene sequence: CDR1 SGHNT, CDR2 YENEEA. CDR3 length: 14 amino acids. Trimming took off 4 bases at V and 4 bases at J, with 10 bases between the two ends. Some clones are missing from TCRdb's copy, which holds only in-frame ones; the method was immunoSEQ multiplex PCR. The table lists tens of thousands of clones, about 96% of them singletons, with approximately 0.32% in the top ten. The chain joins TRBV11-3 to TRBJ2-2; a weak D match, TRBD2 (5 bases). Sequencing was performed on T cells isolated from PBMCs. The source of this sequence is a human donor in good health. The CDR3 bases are TGTGCCAGCAGCTCCCGGGAAGGCACCGGGGAGCTGTTTTTT. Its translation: CASSSREGTGELFF.